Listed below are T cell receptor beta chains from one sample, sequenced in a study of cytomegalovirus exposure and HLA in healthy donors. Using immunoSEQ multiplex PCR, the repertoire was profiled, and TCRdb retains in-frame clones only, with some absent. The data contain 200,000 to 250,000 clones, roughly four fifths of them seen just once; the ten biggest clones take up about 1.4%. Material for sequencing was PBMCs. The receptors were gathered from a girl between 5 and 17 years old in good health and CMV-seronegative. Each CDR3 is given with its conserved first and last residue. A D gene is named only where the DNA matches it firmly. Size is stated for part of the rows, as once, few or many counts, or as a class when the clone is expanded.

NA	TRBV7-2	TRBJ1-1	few	TGTGCCAGCAGCTTAGATGCAGGTACCACTGAAGCTTTCTTT	CASSLDAGTTEAFF
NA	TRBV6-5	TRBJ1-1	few	TGTGCCAGCAGCCCCCGCGGGGAGAACACTGAAGCTTTCTTT	CASSPRGENTEAFF
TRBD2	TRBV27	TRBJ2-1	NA	TGTGCCAGCCGAACGGGACTAGCGGGAGTAGGGGGGTACAATGAGCAGTTCTTC	CASRTGLAGVGGYNEQFF
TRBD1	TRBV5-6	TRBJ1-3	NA	TGTGCCAGCAGCTTGGACGGGACAGCAAAAGGAAACACCATATATTTT	CASSLDGTAKGNTIYF
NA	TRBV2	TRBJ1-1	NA	TGTGCCAGCGAGCGCAGGGGTTTAGCCACTGAAGCTTTCTTT	CASERRGLATEAFF
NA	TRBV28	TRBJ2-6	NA	TGTGCCGCGAGCAGTGGCGGCACTGGGGCCAACGTCCTGACTTTC	CAASSGGTGANVLTF
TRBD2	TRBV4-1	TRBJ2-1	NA	TGCGCCAGCAGCCAAGCGGCCACTAGCGGGAGGGGTCATGAGCAGTTCTTC	CASSQAATSGRGHEQFF
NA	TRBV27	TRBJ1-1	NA	TGTGCCAGCAGTCCCTCGCCGGACATGAACACTGAAGCTTTCTTT	CASSPSPDMNTEAFF
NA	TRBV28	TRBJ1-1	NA	TGTGCCAGCAGTTTAGAGTTACGTGTCGGAGCCCCGAACACTGAAGCTTTCTTT	CASSLELRVGAPNTEAFF
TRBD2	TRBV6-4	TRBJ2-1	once	TGTGCCAGCAGTGTCGGCGGCGGGGGGGCTGGGAATGAGCAGTTCTTC	CASSVGGGGAGNEQFF
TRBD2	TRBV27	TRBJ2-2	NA	TGTGCCAGCAGTTCCTCACTCCTAGCGGGGTACACCGGGGAGCTGTTTTTT	CASSSSLLAGYTGELFF
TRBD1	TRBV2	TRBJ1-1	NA	TGTGCCAGCAGTGAAGGGACAGGGTCGAGAGACACTGAAGCTTTCTTT	CASSEGTGSRDTEAFF
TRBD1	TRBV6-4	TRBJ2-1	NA	TGTGCCAGCAGTGGAAAATACAGGGGTGCTATGGCCTACAATGAGCAGTTCTTC	CASSGKYRGAMAYNEQFF
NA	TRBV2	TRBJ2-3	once	TGTGCCACCGCCAGGGGATCATCTCCGGGTGGAACAGATACGCAGTATTTT	CATARGSSPGGTDTQYF
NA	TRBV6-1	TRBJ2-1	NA	TGTGCCAGCATCCGTGCGTCGACCTACAATGAGCAGTTCTTC	CASIRASTYNEQFF
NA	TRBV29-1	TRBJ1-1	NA	TGCAGCGTCTCAGGGAACCTGAACACTGAAGCTTTCTTT	CSVSGNLNTEAFF
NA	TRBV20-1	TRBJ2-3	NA	TGCAGTGTTAGCCTAGGAGGTACGCAGTATTTT	CSVSLGGTQYF
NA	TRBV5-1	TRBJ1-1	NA	TGCGCCAGTTCCTCAGGGGAGAACACTGAAGCTTTCTTT	CASSSGENTEAFF
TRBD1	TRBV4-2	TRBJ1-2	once	TGTGCCAGCAGCCATCGACAGGGGTCGGATGGCTACACCTTC	CASSHRQGSDGYTF
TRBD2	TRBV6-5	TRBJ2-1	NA	TGTGCCAGCAGTAGACTAGCGGGAGGCTATGAGCAGTTCTTC	CASSRLAGGYEQFF
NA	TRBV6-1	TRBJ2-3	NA	TGTGCCTCCCAAGAACAGGGCGGTACGGATACGCAGTATTTT	CASQEQGGTDTQYF
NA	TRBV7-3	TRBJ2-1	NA	TGTGCCAGCAGCTTAAATACAGGGAACAATGAGCAGTTCTTC	CASSLNTGNNEQFF
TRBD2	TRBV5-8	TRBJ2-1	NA	TGTGCCAGCAGCTTGATCGGGCGACTAGCGGCAAATGAGCAGTTCTTC	CASSLIGRLAANEQFF
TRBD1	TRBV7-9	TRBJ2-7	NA	TGTGCCAGCAGTACGGGACAGGGGATCTACGAGCAGTACTTC	CASSTGQGIYEQYF
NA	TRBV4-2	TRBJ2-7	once	TGTGCCAGCAGCCAAGGGCTAGTCGAGTACGAGCAGTACTTC	CASSQGLVEYEQYF
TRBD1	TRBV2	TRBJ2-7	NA	TGTGCCAGCAGAGAGACAGGGGAATTCTACGAGCAGTACTTC	CASRETGEFYEQYF
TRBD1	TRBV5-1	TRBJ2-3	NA	TGCGCCAGCAGCTTTGAGGGGGCAAGAAGCACAGATACGCAGTATTTT	CASSFEGARSTDTQYF
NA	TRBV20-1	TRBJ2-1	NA	TGCAGTGCTACCCTGGACAGCGAGCAGTTCTTC	CSATLDSEQFF
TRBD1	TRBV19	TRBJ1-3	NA	TGTGCCAGTAGTATGAGGGACAGGACCCCTGCCTCTGGAAACACCATATATTTT	CASSMRDRTPASGNTIYF